This T cell receptor (beta chain) stems from a study of blood T cell repertoires in COVID-19 (dated by TCRdb to about 2020). Describing the broader study: Samples from collaborators originated in the United States, Italy and Spain and spanned both the acute and convalescent phases of COVID-19. Deeply sampled blood TCRbeta repertoires from subjects exposed to, actively infected with, or recovered from COVID-19 were included in the dataset. The repertoires were released in a freely available public database intended as a resource for research on the immune response to SARS-CoV-2. The samples were drawn from two sources: the first 160 participants of the ongoing ImmuneRACE study, and 1,200 or so subjects contributed by 6 global collaborators. Nearly every sample came with metadata listing a de-identified subject ID, COVID-19 status, age in years and sex. The prospective study material was composed of cDNA or gDNA derived from T cells, B-cell-depleted T cells, or PBMCs. Where HLA class I and class II types were available, the types were taken from metadata supplied by the sample provider, not from assay-based typing.

On the study overall, not on this receptor specifically: How much clinical and demographic metadata was included differed by source and by participant, and the metadata was provided uncurated.

Inclusive of the bounding cysteine and phenylalanine, the CDR3 is 14 residues long. Solely the CDR3 DNA is kept, with 42 bases framed from the first base. The junction carries 10 bases between V and J, which are trimmed by 3 bases and 2 bases respectively. Looking up the germline V gene yields CDR1 WSHSY and CDR2 SAAADI. The collaborating institutions used their own protocols to collect whole blood in K2EDTA tubes. Collaborator samples were shipped for TCRbeta analysis as frozen whole blood, isolated PBMCs, or DNA extracted from either sample type. TCRbeta CDR3 regions were amplified from genomic DNA by means of the immunoSEQ Assay, a bias-controlled multiplex PCR. For the original study's pipeline: Within the assay, amplification of reference gene primers was used to estimate how many nucleated cells each sample contained. To quantify the absolute abundance of each unique TCRbeta CDR3 rearrangement, sequence reads were collapsed and filtered. For each sample, productive Simpson clonality was calculated by taking the square root of Simpson's diversity index across productive rearrangements. TCRdb holds this immuneACCESS table with in-frame rearrangements only. Some clones are missing; in checked studies, unresolved V genes explain under half, and the rest has no known cause. The V and J calls and clone size are taken from that table; D and trimming were inferred from the DNA. The sample yields about 42,000 clones; roughly 89% were counted once. 0.3% to 0.45% of the sample belongs to the ten largest clones.

Concerning this clone itself: Its antigen is currently not known. No much larger clonotype is one base removed from it; base qualities were not supplied.

The sequencing input was peripheral blood. This TCR was sampled from a human donor in a cohort sampled during active COVID-19. Here the chain combines TRBV10-2 and TRBJ1-2; the D gene cannot be resolved reliably. The CDR3 region has the sequence CASSDRSGNYGYTF. The nucleotides are TGCGCCAGCAGTGATCGGTCGGGGAACTATGGCTACACCTTC.